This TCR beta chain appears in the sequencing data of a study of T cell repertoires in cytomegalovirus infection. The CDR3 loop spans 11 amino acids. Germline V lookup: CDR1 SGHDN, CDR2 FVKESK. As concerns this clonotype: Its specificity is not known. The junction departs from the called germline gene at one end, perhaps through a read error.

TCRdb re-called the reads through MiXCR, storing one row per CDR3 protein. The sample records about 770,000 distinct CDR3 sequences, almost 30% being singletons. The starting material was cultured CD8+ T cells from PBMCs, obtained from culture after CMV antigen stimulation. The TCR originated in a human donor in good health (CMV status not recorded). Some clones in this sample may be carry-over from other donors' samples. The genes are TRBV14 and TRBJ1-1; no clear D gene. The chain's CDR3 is CASSQNSMCSF. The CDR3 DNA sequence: TGTGCCAGCAGCCAAAATTCCATGTGTTCCTTT.